This TCR beta chain appears in the sequencing data of a study of blood T cell repertoires in COVID-19. As for the study in general: COVID-19 samples from acute and convalescent phases originated in the United States, Italy and Spain. T cells, B-cell-depleted T cells, or PBMCs supplied cDNA or gDNA.

Trimming pared 0 bases from V and 7 bases from J, leaving 8 bases between. Per germline, CDR1 SGHNT and CDR2 YYREEE (reference sequence). This CDR3 contains 13 residues. Authors' analysis steps: Reference gene primer amplification yielded estimated nucleated cell counts. Sequencing was performed with immunoSEQ multiplex PCR; in TCRdb, only in-frame clones are kept and a portion is missing. V, J and clone size are those of that table, while D and trimming were read from the DNA. The data contain around 280,000 clones, approximately 86% of them singletons. Sequenced sample: peripheral blood. This receptor was obtained from a woman in her twenties or thirties who had recovered from COVID-19. This chain connects TRBV5-4 to TRBJ2-1; tentative D call: TRBD2 (5 bases). CDR3 sequence (DNA): TGTGCCAGCAGCTTGGTGGGAGTGAATGAGCAGTTCTTC. It yields the protein CASSLVGVNEQFF. Looking up the rest from reference TRBV5-4 and TRBJ2-1 gives the full variable domain: ETGVTQSPTHLIKTRGQQVTLRCSSQSGHNTVSWYQQALGQGPQFIFQYYREEENGRGNFPPRFSGLQFPNYSSELNVNALELDDSALYLCASSLVGVNEQFFGPGTRLTVL.